This is a list of T cell receptor beta chains from one sample in a study of CD8+CD57+ T cells in acquired aplastic anemia. TCRdb redid the calling of the reads with MiXCR, one entry per CDR3 protein. Here the sample spans approximately 190,000 distinct CDR3 sequences, around 45% being singletons. Sequenced material: sorted CD4+, CD8+, or CD8+CD57+ T cells (not recorded which) from PBMCs. The receptor source for this set is a human donor with aplastic anemia. The CDR3 runs from the conserved cysteine through the conserved F or W. The D gene is left open where the match is weak. Size values are once, few and many counts, or a class for expanded clones, and some rows have none.

CDR3 DNA: TGTGCCACCCCCGGACTAGCGGGGGTGAGCTCCTACAATGAGCAGTTCTTC; CDR3 protein: CATPGLAGVSSYNEQFF; J gene: TRBJ2-1; V gene: TRBV15; D gene: TRBD2; clone size: NA
CDR3 DNA: TGTGCCAGCAGTTTCTCCGGGACACGCAAAAACATTCAGTACTTC; CDR3 protein: CASSFSGTRKNIQYF; J gene: TRBJ2-4; V gene: TRBV12-3/TRBV12-4; D gene: NA; clone size: few
CDR3 DNA: TGTGCCACCTGGGGCGGACAGGGGTGGGAGCAGTACTTC; CDR3 protein: CATWGGQGWEQYF; J gene: TRBJ2-7; V gene: TRBV24-1; D gene: TRBD1; clone size: NA
CDR3 DNA: TGTGCCATCAGTGAGTCGATGGGACAGGGGGCAGGCCTGAACTATGGCTACACCTTC; CDR3 protein: CAISESMGQGAGLNYGYTF; J gene: TRBJ1-2; V gene: TRBV10-3; D gene: TRBD1; clone size: many
CDR3 DNA: TGCGCCAGCAGCTTGGTTGGGGGCACAGATGCGCAGTATTTT; CDR3 protein: CASSLVGGTDAQYF; J gene: TRBJ2-3; V gene: TRBV5-1; D gene: NA; clone size: NA
CDR3 DNA: TGTGCCAGCAGCCCACGGACCTACCAAGAGACCCAGTACTTC; CDR3 protein: CASSPRTYQETQYF; J gene: TRBJ2-5; V gene: TRBV3-1; D gene: NA; clone size: NA
CDR3 DNA: TGTGCCAGCGGGGGGACTAGCGGGAATACAGATACGCAGTATTTT; CDR3 protein: CASGGTSGNTDTQYF; J gene: TRBJ2-3; V gene: TRBV2; D gene: TRBD2; clone size: NA
CDR3 DNA: TGCGCCAGCAGTGAGTCTAGCGGGAAGGTAGAGACCCAGTACTTC; CDR3 protein: CASSESSGKVETQYF; J gene: TRBJ2-5; V gene: TRBV10-1; D gene: TRBD2; clone size: NA
CDR3 DNA: TGTGCCAGCAGCCAAGATCGGTTAGCGGGAGAGGGGTCAGATACGCAGTATTTT; CDR3 protein: CASSQDRLAGEGSDTQYF; J gene: TRBJ2-3; V gene: TRBV3-1; D gene: TRBD2; clone size: NA
CDR3 DNA: TGTGCCAGCAGTTACGCCAAGGGGGGGACGTACAATGAGCAGTTCTTC; CDR3 protein: CASSYAKGGTYNEQFF; J gene: TRBJ2-1; V gene: TRBV10-3; D gene: NA; clone size: NA
CDR3 DNA: TGCAGTGCCCGAGCGACTAGCGGGAGGAGGTCCTACGAGCAGTACTTC; CDR3 protein: CSARATSGRRSYEQYF; J gene: TRBJ2-7; V gene: TRBV20-1; D gene: TRBD2; clone size: NA
CDR3 DNA: TGTGCCAGTAGTACCGGCTATGGGGTAGCGGGAGCTGGAGGGGCCAAAAACATTCAGTACTTC; CDR3 protein: CASSTGYGVAGAGGAKNIQYF; J gene: TRBJ2-4; V gene: TRBV19; D gene: TRBD2; clone size: NA
CDR3 DNA: TGCAGCGTGGCAGACATGGGGGAGACCCAGTACTTC; CDR3 protein: CSVADMGETQYF; J gene: TRBJ2-5; V gene: TRBV29-1; D gene: NA; clone size: NA
CDR3 DNA: TGTGCCAGCAGTTTCGGGCGGATTTATGGCTACACCTTC; CDR3 protein: CASSFGRIYGYTF; J gene: TRBJ1-2; V gene: TRBV27; D gene: NA; clone size: NA
CDR3 DNA: TGTGCCACCCCCCGGGGCGGGACAGTCGCCGAAAAACTGTTTTTT; CDR3 protein: CATPRGGTVAEKLFF; J gene: TRBJ1-4; V gene: TRBV19; D gene: TRBD1; clone size: NA
CDR3 DNA: TGTGCCACCAGCAGAAGGGTTGAATTGGGTGAGCAGTTCTTC; CDR3 protein: CATSRRVELGEQFF; J gene: TRBJ2-1; V gene: TRBV15; D gene: NA; clone size: NA
CDR3 DNA: TGCGCCAGCAGCCAACGGGACAGGGTTTACAATGAGCAGTTCTTC; CDR3 protein: CASSQRDRVYNEQFF; J gene: TRBJ2-1; V gene: TRBV10-1; D gene: TRBD1; clone size: NA
CDR3 DNA: TGTGCCCCAGGCCCGGAAGACTACTACGAGCAGTACTTC; CDR3 protein: CAPGPEDYYEQYF; J gene: TRBJ2-7; V gene: TRBV30; D gene: NA; clone size: NA
CDR3 DNA: TGTGCCAGCAGCTTGGACAGGGGGTTGGACTATGGCTACACCTTC; CDR3 protein: CASSLDRGLDYGYTF; J gene: TRBJ1-2; V gene: TRBV7-9; D gene: TRBD1; clone size: NA
CDR3 DNA: TGCAGTGCCAACCCCAGGCGCGGGACTGAAGCTTTCTTT; CDR3 protein: CSANPRRGTEAFF; J gene: TRBJ1-1; V gene: TRBV20-1; D gene: NA; clone size: NA
CDR3 DNA: TGTGCCACTTCATTACAGGGAAGCACAGATACGCAGTATTTT; CDR3 protein: CATSLQGSTDTQYF; J gene: TRBJ2-3; V gene: TRBV24-1; D gene: NA; clone size: NA
CDR3 DNA: TGCAGTGCCCGGTCTAGCGGGAGCATCTACGAGCAGTACTTC; CDR3 protein: CSARSSGSIYEQYF; J gene: TRBJ2-7; V gene: TRBV20-1; D gene: TRBD2; clone size: many
CDR3 DNA: TGTGCCAGTAGTTCGGGACAGCTCACCGGGGAGCTGTTTTTT; CDR3 protein: CASSSGQLTGELFF; J gene: TRBJ2-2; V gene: TRBV19; D gene: TRBD1; clone size: many
CDR3 DNA: TGTGCCAGCAGTCGCACCACGCGGGAGGGAGGTTATGAGCAGTTCTTC; CDR3 protein: CASSRTTREGGYEQFF; J gene: TRBJ2-1; V gene: TRBV12-3/TRBV12-4; D gene: TRBD2; clone size: NA
CDR3 DNA: TGCGCCAGCAGGGCGAGCGGGAGGGCCAACAATGAGCAGTTCTTC; CDR3 protein: CASRASGRANNEQFF; J gene: TRBJ2-1; V gene: TRBV5-1; D gene: TRBD2; clone size: many
CDR3 DNA: TGTGCCAGCAGTACCCTCCGAGGCAGGGGGTTGGACGAGCAGTACTTC; CDR3 protein: CASSTLRGRGLDEQYF; J gene: TRBJ2-7; V gene: TRBV28; D gene: TRBD1; clone size: NA
CDR3 DNA: TGCAGTGCTGTGACTAGTCAGGTAGAGGATGAGCAGTTCTTC; CDR3 protein: CSAVTSQVEDEQFF; J gene: TRBJ2-1; V gene: TRBV20-1; D gene: NA; clone size: many